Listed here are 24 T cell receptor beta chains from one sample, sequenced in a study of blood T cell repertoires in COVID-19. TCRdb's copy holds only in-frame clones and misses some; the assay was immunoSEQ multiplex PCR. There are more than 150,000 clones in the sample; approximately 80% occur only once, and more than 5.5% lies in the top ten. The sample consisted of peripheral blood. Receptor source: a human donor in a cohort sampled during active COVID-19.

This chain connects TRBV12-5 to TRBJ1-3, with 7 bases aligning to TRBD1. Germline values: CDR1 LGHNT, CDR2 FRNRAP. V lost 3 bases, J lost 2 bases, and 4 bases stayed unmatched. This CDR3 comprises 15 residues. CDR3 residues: CASGFGQGAGNTIYF. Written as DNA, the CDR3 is TGTGCTAGTGGTTTTGGGCAGGGGGCTGGAAACACCATATATTTT.

CDR3 coding DNA: TGTGCCAGCAGTGGGGGACTGGGCACTGAAGCTTTCTTT. Residues: CASSGGLGTEAFF. The rearrangement joins TRBV2 to TRBJ1-1; tentatively, D is TRBD1 (5 bases). CDR3 length: 13 amino acids. Germline V gene data show CDR1 as SNHLY and CDR2 as FYNNEI. Trimming pared 4 bases from V and 4 bases from J, leaving 10 bases between.

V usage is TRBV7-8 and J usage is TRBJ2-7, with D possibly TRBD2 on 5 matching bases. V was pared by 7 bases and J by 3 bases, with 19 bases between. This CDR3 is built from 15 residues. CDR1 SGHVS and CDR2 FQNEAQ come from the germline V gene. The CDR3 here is CASNPIGSRGYEQYF. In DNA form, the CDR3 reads TGTGCCAGCAACCCCATAGGGAGTCGTGGCTACGAGCAGTACTTC.

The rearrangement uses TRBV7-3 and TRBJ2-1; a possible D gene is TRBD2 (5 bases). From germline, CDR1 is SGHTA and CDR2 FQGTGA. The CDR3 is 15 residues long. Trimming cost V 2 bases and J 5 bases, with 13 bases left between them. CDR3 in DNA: TGTGCCAGCAGCTTAGGACCGGGAATTGACAATGAGCAGTTCTTC. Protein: CASSLGPGIDNEQFF.

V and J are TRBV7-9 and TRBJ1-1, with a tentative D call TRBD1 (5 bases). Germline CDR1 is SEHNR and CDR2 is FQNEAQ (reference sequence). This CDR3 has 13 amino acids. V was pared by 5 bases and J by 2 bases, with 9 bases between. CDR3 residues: CASSRGGNTEAFF. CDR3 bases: TGTGCCAGCAGCCGGGGGGGAAACACTGAAGCTTTCTTT.

CDR3 amino acids: CASSPWERVGWYGYTF. The CDR3 DNA sequence: TGCGCCAGCAGCCCGTGGGAGCGAGTCGGGTGGTATGGCTACACCTTC. The chain couples TRBV4-1 to TRBJ1-2; no definite D call. The length of the CDR3 is 16 residues. V lost 4 bases to trimming and J lost 5 bases, with 20 bases between them. Germline CDR1 MGHRA, CDR2 YSYEKL.

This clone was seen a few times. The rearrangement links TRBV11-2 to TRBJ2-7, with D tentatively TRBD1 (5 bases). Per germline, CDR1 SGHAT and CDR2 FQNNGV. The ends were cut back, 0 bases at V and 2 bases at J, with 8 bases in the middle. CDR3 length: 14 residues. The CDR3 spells CASSLDPGPYEQYF. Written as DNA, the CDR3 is TGTGCCAGCAGCTTAGATCCAGGGCCCTACGAGCAGTACTTC.

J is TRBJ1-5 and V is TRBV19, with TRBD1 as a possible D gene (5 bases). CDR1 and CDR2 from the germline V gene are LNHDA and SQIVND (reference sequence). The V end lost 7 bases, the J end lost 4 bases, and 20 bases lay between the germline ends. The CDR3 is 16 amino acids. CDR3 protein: CASTGQRRGLNQPQHF. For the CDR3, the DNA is TGTGCCAGTACCGGCCAACGGAGGGGCCTGAATCAGCCCCAGCATTTT.

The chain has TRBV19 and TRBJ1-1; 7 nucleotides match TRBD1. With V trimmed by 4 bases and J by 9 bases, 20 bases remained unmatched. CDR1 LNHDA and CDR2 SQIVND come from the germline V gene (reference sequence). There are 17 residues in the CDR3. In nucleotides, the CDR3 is TGTGCCAGTAGTACCTTGACAGGGTGGGAATGGAGATCCAAAGCTTTCTTT. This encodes CASSTLTGWEWRSKAFF.

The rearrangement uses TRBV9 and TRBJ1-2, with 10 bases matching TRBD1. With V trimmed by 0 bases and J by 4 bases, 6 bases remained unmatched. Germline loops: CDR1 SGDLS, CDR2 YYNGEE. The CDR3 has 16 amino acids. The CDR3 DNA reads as TGTGCCAGCAGCGTAGGAGGGACAGGGGATTTCTATGGCTACACCTTC. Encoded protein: CASSVGGTGDFYGYTF.

CDR3: CALRANSGNTIYF. Here the CDR3 DNA reads TGTGCCCTCAGGGCCAACTCTGGAAACACCATATATTTT. The rearrangement joins TRBV12-3 or TRBV12-4 to TRBJ1-3; D perhaps matches TRBD1 (5 bases). CDR3 length equals 13 residues. V lost 11 bases to trimming and J lost 0 bases, with 11 bases between them.

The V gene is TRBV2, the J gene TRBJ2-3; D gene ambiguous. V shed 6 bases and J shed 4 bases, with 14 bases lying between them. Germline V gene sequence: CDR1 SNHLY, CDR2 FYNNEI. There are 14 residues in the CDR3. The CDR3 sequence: CASSSVEMADTQYF. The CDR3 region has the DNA TGTGCCAGCAGCTCCGTGGAGATGGCAGATACGCAGTATTTT. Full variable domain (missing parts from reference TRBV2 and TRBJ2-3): EPEVTQTPSHQVTQMGQEVILRCVPISNHLYFYWYRQILGQKVEFLVSFYNNEISEKSEIFDDQFSVERPDGSNFTLKIRSTKLEDSAMYFCASSSVEMADTQYFGPGTRLTVL.

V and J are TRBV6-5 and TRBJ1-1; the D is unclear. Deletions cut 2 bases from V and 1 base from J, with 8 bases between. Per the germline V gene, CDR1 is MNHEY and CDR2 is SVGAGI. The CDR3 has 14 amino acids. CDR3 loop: CASSYGQSNTEAFF. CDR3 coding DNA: TGTGCCAGCAGTTACGGGCAGTCGAACACTGAAGCTTTCTTT.

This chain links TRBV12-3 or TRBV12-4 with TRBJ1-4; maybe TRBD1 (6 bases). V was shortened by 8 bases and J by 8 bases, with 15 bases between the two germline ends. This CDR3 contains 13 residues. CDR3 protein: CASGGQNNEKLFF. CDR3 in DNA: TGTGCCAGCGGGGGCCAAAATAACGAAAAACTGTTTTTT.

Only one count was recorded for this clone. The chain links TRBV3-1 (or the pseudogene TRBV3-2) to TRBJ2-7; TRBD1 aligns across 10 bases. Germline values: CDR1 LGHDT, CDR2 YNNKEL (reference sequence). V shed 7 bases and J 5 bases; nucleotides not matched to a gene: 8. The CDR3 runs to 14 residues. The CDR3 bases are TGTGCCAGCACCAGACAGGGGGCAAGGGACGAGCAGTACTTC. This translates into CASTRQGARDEQYF.

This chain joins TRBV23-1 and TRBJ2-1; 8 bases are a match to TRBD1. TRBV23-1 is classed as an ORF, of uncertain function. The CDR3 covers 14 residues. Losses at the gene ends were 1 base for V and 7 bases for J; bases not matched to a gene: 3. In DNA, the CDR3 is TGCGCCAGCAGTCAATGGACAGGGTCGAATGAGCAGTTCTTC. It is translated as CASSQWTGSNEQFF.

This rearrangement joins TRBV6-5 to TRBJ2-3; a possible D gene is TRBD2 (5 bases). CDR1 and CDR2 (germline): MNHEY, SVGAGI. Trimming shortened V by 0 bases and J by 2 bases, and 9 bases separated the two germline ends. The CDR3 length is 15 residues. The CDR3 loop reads CASSYSAGITDTQYF. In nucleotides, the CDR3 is TGTGCCAGCAGTTACTCTGCCGGGATCACAGATACGCAGTATTTT.

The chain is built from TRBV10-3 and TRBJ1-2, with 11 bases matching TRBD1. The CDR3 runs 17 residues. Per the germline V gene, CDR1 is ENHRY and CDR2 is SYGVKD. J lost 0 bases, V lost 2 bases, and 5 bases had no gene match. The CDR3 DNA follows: TGTGCCATCAGTGAGGGGGACAGGGGGTACGCTAACTATGGCTACACCTTC. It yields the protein CAISEGDRGYANYGYTF.

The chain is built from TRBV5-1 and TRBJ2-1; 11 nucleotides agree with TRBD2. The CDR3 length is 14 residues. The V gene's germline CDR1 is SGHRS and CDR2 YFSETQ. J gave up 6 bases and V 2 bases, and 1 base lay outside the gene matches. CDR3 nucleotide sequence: TGCGCCAGCAGCTTCGGACTAGCGGGCAATGAGCAGTTCTTC. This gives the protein CASSFGLAGNEQFF.

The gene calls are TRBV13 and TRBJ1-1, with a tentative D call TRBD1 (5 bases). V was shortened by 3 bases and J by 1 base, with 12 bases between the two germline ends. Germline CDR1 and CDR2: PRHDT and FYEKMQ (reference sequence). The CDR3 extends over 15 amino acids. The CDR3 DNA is TGTGCCAGCAGCTTCCCGACAGCTCAGAACACTGAAGCTTTCTTT. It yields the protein CASSFPTAQNTEAFF.

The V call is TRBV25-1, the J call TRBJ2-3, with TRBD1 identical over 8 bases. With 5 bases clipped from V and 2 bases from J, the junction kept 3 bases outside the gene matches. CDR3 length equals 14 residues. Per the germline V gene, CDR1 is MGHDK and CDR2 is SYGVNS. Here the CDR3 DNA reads TGTGCCAGCAGTAAGACAGGGGACACAGATACGCAGTATTTT. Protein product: CASSKTGDTDTQYF. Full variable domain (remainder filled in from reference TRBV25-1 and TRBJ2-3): EADIYQTPRYLVIGTGKKITLECSQTMGHDKMYWYQQDPGMELHLIHYSYGVNSTEKGDLSSESTVSRIRTEHFPLTLESARPSHTSQYLCASSKTGDTDTQYFGPGTRLTVL.

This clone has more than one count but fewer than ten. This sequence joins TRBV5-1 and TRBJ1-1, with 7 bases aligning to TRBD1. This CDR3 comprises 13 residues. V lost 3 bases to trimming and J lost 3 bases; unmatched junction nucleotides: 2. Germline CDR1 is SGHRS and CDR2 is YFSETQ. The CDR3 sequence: CASSYRGDTEAFF. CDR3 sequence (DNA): TGCGCCAGCAGCTACAGGGGAGACACTGAAGCTTTCTTT.

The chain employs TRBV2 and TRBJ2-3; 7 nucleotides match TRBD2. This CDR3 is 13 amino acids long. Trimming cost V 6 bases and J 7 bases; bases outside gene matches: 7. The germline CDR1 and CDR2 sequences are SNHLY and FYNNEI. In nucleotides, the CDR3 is TGTGCCAGCAGAGCGGGACCCCTACATACGCAGTATTTT. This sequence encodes CASRAGPLHTQYF.

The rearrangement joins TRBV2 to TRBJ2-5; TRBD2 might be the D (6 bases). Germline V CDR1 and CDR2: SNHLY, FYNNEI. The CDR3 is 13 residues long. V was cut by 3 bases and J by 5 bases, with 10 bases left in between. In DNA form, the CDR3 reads TGTGCCAGCAGTGACGGGCTAGCGGAGACCCAGTACTTC. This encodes CASSDGLAETQYF.